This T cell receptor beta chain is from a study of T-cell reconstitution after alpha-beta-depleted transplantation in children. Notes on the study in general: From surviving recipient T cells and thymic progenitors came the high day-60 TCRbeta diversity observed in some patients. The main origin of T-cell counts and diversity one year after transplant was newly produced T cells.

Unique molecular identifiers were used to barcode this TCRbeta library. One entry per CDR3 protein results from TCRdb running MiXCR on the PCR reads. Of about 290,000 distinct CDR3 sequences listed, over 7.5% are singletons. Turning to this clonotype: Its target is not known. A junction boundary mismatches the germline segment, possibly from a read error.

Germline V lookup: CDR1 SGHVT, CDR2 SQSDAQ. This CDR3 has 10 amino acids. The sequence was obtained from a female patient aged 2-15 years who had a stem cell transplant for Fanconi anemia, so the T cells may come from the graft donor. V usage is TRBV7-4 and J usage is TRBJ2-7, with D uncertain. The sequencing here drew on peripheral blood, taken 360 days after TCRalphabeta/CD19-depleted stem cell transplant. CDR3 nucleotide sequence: TGTGCCAGCAGCTTAGCTAGATGGGACTTC. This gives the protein CASSLARWDF.